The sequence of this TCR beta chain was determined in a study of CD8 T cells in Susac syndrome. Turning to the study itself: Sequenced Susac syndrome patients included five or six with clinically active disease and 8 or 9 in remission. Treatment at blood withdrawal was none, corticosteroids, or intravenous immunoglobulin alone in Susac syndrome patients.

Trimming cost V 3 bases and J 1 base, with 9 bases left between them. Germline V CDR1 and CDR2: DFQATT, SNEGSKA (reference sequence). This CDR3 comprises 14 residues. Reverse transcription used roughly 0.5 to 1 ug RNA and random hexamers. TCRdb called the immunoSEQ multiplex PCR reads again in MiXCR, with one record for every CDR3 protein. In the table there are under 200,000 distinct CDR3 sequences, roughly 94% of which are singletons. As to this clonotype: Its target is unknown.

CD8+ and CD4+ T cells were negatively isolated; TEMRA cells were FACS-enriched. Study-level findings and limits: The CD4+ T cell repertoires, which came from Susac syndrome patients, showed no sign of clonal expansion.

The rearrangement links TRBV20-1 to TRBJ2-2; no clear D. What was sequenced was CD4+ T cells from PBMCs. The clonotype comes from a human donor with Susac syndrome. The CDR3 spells CSASRKGNTGELFF. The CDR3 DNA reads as TGCAGTGCTAGTCGTAAGGGGAACACCGGGGAGCTGTTTTTT.